This T cell receptor (beta chain) originates from a study of blood T cell repertoires in COVID-19. Study summary: The samples span acute and convalescent COVID-19 from the United States, Italy and Spain. Sample material is recorded as cDNA or gDNA derived from T cells, B-cell-depleted T cells, or PBMCs.

Source study methods: Reference gene primer amplification yielded estimated nucleated cell counts. Libraries were prepared by immunoSEQ multiplex PCR; TCRdb keeps only in-frame clonotypes and omits some of them. V and J calls and clone size are copied from that table; D and trimming were computed from the DNA. The sample includes 37,000 or so clones, around 80% seen only once; the top ten take 30% to 35%. V lost 4 bases and J lost 7, with 17 bases in between. Germline V gene sequence: CDR1 LGHNA, CDR2 YSLEER. The CDR3 loop spans 15 amino acids. V is TRBV4-3 and J is TRBJ2-1, with D perhaps matching TRBD2 (5 bases). This receptor was taken from a man in his 60s with acute or convalescent COVID-19. Sequencing was carried out using peripheral blood. The chain's CDR3 is CASSPRLASYNEQFF. For the CDR3, the DNA is TGCGCCAGCAGCCCCCGACTGGCTAGCTATAATGAGCAGTTCTTC.